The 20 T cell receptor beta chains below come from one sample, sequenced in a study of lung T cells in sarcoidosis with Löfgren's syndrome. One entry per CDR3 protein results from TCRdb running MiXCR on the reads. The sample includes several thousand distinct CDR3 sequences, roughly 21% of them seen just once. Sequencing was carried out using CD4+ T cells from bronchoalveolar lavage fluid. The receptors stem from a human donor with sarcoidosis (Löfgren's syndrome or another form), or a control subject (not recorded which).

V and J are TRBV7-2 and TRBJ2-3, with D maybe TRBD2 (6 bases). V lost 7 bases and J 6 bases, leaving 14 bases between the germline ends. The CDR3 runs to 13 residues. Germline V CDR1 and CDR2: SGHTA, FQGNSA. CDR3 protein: CASKLALDDTQYF. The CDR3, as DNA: TGTGCCAGCAAACTAGCACTAGACGATACGCAGTATTTT.

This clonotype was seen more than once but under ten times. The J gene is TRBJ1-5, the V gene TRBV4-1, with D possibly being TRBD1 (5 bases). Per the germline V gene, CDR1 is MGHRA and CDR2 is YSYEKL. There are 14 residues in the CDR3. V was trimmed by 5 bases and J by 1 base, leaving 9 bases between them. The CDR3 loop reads CASSLRDSNQPQHF. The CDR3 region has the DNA TGCGCCAGCAGCTTACGGGACAGCAATCAGCCCCAGCATTTT.

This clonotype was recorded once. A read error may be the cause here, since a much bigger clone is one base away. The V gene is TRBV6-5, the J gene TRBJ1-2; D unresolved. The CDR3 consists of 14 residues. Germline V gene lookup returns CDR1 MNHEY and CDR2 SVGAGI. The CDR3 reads CASRYSGSPRGYTF. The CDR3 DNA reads TGTGCCAGCAGGTACTCGGGCAGCCCTCGCGGCTACACCTTC.

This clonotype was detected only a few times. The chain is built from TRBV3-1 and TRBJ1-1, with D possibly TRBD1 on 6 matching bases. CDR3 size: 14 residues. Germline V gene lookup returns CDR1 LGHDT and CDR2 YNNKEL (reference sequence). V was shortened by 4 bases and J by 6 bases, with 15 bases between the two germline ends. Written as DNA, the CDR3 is TGTGCCAGCAGCCCGCAACCGGGGGCCGCTGAAGCTTTCTTT. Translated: CASSPQPGAAEAFF. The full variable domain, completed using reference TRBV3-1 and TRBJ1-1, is DTAVSQTPKYLVTQMGNDKSIKCEQNLGHDTMYWYKQDSKKFLKIMFSYNNKELIINETVPNRFSPKSPDKAHLNLHINSLELGDSAVYFCASSPQPGAAEAFFGQGTRLTVV.

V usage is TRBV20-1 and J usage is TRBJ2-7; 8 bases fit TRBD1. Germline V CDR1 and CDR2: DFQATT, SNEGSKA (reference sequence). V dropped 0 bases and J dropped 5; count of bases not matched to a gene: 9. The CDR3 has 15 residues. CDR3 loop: CSARDLAGGDHEQYF. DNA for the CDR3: TGCAGTGCTAGAGATCTCGCAGGGGGCGACCACGAGCAGTACTTC.

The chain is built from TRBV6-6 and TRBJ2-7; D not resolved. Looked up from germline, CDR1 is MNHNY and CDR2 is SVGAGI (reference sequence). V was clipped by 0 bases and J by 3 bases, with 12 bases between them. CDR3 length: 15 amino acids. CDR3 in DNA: TGTGCCAGCAGTTACTCGCTCCTAAGTCTCTACGAGCAGTACTTC. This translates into CASSYSLLSLYEQYF.

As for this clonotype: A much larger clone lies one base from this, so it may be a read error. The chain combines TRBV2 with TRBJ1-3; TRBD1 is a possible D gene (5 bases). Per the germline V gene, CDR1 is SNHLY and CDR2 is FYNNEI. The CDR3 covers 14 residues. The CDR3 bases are TGTGCCAGCAGTGTAGGGGCCTCTGGAAACACCGTATATTTT. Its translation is CASSVGASGNTVYF. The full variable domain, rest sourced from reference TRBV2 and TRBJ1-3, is EPEVTQTPSHQVTQMGQEVILRCVPISNHLYFYWYRQILGQKVEFLVSFYNNEISEKSEIFDDQFSVERPDGSNFTLKIRSTKLEDSAMYFCASSVGASGNTVYFGEGSWLTVV.

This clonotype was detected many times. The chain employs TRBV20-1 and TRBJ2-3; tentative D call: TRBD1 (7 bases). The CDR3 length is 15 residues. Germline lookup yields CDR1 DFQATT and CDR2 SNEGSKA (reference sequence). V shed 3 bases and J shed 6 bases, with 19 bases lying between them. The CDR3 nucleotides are TGCAGTGCTAGGGGCAGGGGGGTTGGAACTGATACGCAGTATTTT. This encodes CSARGRGVGTDTQYF.

CDR3 sequence (DNA): TGTGCCAGCAGTCACCGGGACAGGGCTGGCTACACCTTC. Protein: CASSHRDRAGYTF. The rearrangement uses TRBV12-3 or TRBV12-4 and TRBJ1-2; 9 bases are shared with TRBD1. Unmatched junction bases numbered 5, after V lost 5 bases and J lost 7 bases. This CDR3 has 13 residues.

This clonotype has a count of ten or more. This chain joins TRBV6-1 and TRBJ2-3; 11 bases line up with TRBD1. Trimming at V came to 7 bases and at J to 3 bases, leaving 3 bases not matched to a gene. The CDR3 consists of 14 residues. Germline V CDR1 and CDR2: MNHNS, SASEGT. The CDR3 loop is CASMDRGLTDTQYF. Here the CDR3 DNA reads TGTGCCAGCATGGACAGGGGGCTAACAGATACGCAGTATTTT.

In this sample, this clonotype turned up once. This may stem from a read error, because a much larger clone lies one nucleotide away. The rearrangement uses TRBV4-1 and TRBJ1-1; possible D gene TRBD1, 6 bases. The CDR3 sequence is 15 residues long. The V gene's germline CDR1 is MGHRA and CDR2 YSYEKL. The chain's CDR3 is CASNQKGGTNTEAFF. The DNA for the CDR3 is TGCGCCAGCAACCAAAAAGGGGGGACGAACACTGAAGCTTTCTTT.

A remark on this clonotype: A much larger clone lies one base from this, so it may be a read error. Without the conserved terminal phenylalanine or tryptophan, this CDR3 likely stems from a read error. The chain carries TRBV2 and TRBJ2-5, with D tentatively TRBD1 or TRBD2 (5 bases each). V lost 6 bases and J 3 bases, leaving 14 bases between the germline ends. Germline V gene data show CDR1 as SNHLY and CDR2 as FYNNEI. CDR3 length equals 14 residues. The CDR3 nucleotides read TGTGCCAGCAGCCCCCTTGGGGGAAAAGAGACCCAGTACTCC. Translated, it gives CASSPLGGKETQYS.

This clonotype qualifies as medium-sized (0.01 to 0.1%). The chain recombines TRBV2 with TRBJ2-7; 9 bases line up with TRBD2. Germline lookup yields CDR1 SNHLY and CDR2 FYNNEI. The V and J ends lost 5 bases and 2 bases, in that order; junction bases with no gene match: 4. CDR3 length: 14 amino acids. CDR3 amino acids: CASSYSGSAYEQYF. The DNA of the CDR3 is TGTGCCAGCAGTTATAGCGGGAGTGCCTACGAGCAGTACTTC.

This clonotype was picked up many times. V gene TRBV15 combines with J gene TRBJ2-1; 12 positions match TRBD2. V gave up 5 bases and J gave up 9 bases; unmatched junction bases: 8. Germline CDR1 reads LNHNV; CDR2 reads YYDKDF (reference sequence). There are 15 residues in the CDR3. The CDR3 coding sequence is TGTGCCACCAGCGAACCGGGACTAGCGGGTACTGAGCAGTTCTTC. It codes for CATSEPGLAGTEQFF.

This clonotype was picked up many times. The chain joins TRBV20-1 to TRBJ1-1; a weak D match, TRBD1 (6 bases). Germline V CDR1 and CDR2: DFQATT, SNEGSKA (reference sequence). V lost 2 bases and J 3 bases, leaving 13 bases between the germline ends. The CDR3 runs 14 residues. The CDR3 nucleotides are TGCAGTGCTAGACCCGACAGGATGTACACTGAAGCTTTCTTT. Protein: CSARPDRMYTEAFF.

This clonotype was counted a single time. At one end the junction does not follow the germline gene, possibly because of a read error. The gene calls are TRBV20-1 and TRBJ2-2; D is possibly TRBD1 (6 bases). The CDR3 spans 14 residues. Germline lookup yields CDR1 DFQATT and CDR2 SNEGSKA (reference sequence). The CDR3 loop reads CSAQTGGLTGDLFF. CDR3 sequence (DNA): TGCAGTGCCCAGACAGGTGGACTCACCGGGGATCTGTTTTTT.

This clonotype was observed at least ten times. CDR3 in amino acids: CSAGERQGGVDQPQHF. CDR3 DNA: TGCAGTGCGGGAGAAAGACAGGGGGGTGTGGACCAGCCCCAGCATTTT. The V call is TRBV20-1, the J call TRBJ1-5; 9 bases are shared with TRBD1. V lost 6 bases to trimming and J lost 7 bases; unmatched junction nucleotides: 16. Per germline, CDR1 DFQATT and CDR2 SNEGSKA (reference sequence). This CDR3 is 16 amino acids long.

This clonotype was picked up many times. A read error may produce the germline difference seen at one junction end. CDR3 in DNA: TGTGCCAGCAGGTTCTCTTTGACAGCGTTC. Its translation: CASRFSLTAF. The J gene is TRBJ2-7, the V gene TRBV2, with a tentative D call TRBD1 (5 bases). There are 10 residues in the CDR3. Germline V CDR1 and CDR2: SNHLY, FYNNEI.

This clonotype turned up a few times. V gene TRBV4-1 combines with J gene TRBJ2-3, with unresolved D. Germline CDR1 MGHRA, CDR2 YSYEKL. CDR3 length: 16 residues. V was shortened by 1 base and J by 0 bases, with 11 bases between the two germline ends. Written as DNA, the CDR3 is TGCGCCAGCAGCCAAGCCCCGAAATCGAGCACAGATACGCAGTATTTT. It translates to CASSQAPKSSTDTQYF.

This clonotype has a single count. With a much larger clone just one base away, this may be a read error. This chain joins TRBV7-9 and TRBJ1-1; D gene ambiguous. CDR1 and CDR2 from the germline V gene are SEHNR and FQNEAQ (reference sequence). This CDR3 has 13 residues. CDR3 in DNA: TGTGCCAGCAGCTTACGGGAGGCGGTGGAAGCTGTCTTT. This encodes CASSLREAVEAVF.